This TCR beta chain was observed in a study of shared clonotypes between healthy human individuals. Looking at the study overall: Per-donor plates numbered three CD4 naive, three CD4 memory, two CD8 naive and one CD8 memory.

Naive CD8 cells were CD45RO-negative, positively selected for CCR7, excluding terminally differentiated effector memory CD45RA+ cells. Sequencing was performed with immunoSEQ multiplex PCR; in TCRdb, only in-frame clones are kept and a portion is missing. The table records about 2 million clones, roughly 95% of them present only once. The V gene end was trimmed by 3 bases and the J gene end by 5 bases; junction bases not matched to a gene: 7. The germline V gene has CDR1 SGHDT and CDR2 YYEEEE. The CDR3 runs to 14 residues. This chain links TRBV5-6 with TRBJ1-2, with 7 bases lining up with TRBD1. Input material: naive CD8+ T cells sorted from blood. This receptor was taken from a man aged 18 to 30 in good health. The CDR3 DNA follows: TGTGCCAGCAGCTGGGAGCAGGGGGGTTATGGCTACACCTTC. Protein: CASSWEQGGYGYTF.